The 7 T cell receptor beta chains reported below all come from one sample, sequenced in a study of OX40 agonist ivuxolimab in advanced cancers. Produced via immunoSEQ multiplex PCR; TCRdb's table is partial and in-frame only. The sample includes some 100,000 clones, 85% to 90% seen only once; the top ten take roughly 2.1%. The sequencing used CD4+ or CD8+ T cells sorted from blood, collected in a trial of the OX40 agonist ivuxolimab. These TCRs come from an adult with an advanced solid tumor such as melanoma, head and neck, liver or kidney cancer.

This chain uses TRBV7-2 with TRBJ2-5; TRBD1 matches 8 bases. The germline gives CDR1 SGHTA, CDR2 FQGNSA. The J segment lost 1 base and the V segment lost 5 bases, leaving 3 bases of the junction unmatched. CDR3 length: 14 amino acids. DNA for the CDR3: TGTGCCAGCAGCCAGACAGGGGTCCAAGAGACCCAGTACTTC. Translation gives CASSQTGVQETQYF. The full variable domain, rest sourced from reference TRBV7-2 and TRBJ2-5, is GAGVSQSPSNKVTEKGKDVELRCDPISGHTALYWYRQSLGQGLEFLIYFQGNSAPDKSGLPSDRFSAERTGGSVSTLTIQRTQQEDSAVYLCASSQTGVQETQYFGPGTRLLVL.

The CDR3 nucleotides read TGTGCCAGCAGCTCCCTTAGCGGGAGGGCCAGGTACGAGCAGTACTTC. As protein: CASSSLSGRARYEQYF. The chain links TRBV5-8 to TRBJ2-7; TRBD2 agrees at 11 bases. Per the germline V gene, CDR1 is SGHTS and CDR2 is YDEGEE. The CDR3 spans 16 residues. Trimming cost V 3 bases and J 4 bases; bases outside gene matches: 9.

The rearrangement joins TRBV5-6 to TRBJ1-3; D possibly corresponds to TRBD1 (6 bases). Trimming cost V 2 bases and J 4 bases, with 10 bases left between them. The CDR3 extends over 14 amino acids. CDR1 is SGHDT, CDR2 YYEEEE, per germline. The CDR3 protein is CASSFLGTGNTIYF. The CDR3 DNA sequence: TGTGCCAGCAGCTTCCTAGGGACAGGAAACACCATATATTTT.

The chain combines TRBV5-1 with TRBJ2-1, with no clear D. Germline CDR1 and CDR2: SGHRS and YFSETQ. Deletions cut 0 bases from V and 0 bases from J, with 10 bases between. This CDR3 has 16 residues. The CDR3 loop reads CASSLAGQSSYNEQFF. Written as DNA, the CDR3 is TGCGCCAGCAGCTTGGCCGGGCAGAGCTCCTACAATGAGCAGTTCTTC.

V is TRBV7-3 and J is TRBJ2-5, with TRBD2 identical over 8 bases. The CDR3 has 14 amino acids. The trim removed 5 bases at V and 4 bases at J, leaving 6 bases unmatched. CDR1 is SGHTA, CDR2 FQGTGA, per germline. CDR3 in DNA: TGTGCCAGCAGCCTGAGCGGGAGCGGAGAGACCCAGTACTTC. It is translated as CASSLSGSGETQYF. Looking up the rest from reference TRBV7-3 and TRBJ2-5 gives the full variable domain: GAGVSQTPSNKVTEKGKYVELRCDPISGHTALYWYRQSLGQGPEFLIYFQGTGAADDSGLPNDRFFAVRPEGSVSTLKIQRTERGDSAVYLCASSLSGSGETQYFGPGTRLLVL.

The chain combines TRBV5-4 with TRBJ1-5; 8 bases are a match to TRBD1. The V gene's germline CDR1 is SGHNT and CDR2 YYREEE (reference sequence). The CDR3 contains 16 residues. The V and J ends lost 1 base and 2 bases, in that order; junction bases with no gene match: 5. CDR3 bases: TGTGCCAGCAGCTTGATGACAGGGGAGGGCAATCAGCCCCAGCATTTT. This codes for CASSLMTGEGNQPQHF.

The chain links TRBV6-5 to TRBJ2-5, with D possibly being TRBD2 (5 bases). This CDR3 has 13 residues. V was shortened by 6 bases and J by 1 base, with 9 bases between the two germline ends. Germline CDR1 is MNHEY and CDR2 is SVGAGI. In DNA form, the CDR3 reads TGTGCCAGCAGCAAGCGGAGCCAAGAGACCCAGTACTTC. It translates to CASSKRSQETQYF.